This T cell receptor beta chain was sequenced during a study of CD8 T cells in Susac syndrome. Sequencing of TCR beta covered CD8+ and CD4+ T cells obtained from blood. Random hexamers were used to reverse transcribe about 0.5 to 1 ug of RNA. TCRdb reprocessed the immunoSEQ multiplex PCR reads via MiXCR and lists one record per CDR3 protein. This table holds 85,000 to 130,000 distinct CDR3 sequences, roughly 94% found once. Regarding this clonotype: What it recognizes is unknown.

General study results and limits: Susac-specific public clones found in total CD8+ repertoires numbered about 17, and those in CD8+ TEMRA repertoires numbered a few.

V was trimmed by 1 base and J by 12 bases, leaving 7 bases between them. The CDR3 spans 12 residues. Germline CDR1 is MGHRA and CDR2 is YSYEKL. The sequence was collected from a human donor with Susac syndrome. The chain recombines TRBV4-1 with TRBJ1-6; no clear D gene. The material sequenced was CD8+ T cells from PBMCs. The CDR3 coding sequence is TGCGCCAGCAGCCAAGGCGAGGGACCCCTCCACTTT. This encodes CASSQGEGPLHF.